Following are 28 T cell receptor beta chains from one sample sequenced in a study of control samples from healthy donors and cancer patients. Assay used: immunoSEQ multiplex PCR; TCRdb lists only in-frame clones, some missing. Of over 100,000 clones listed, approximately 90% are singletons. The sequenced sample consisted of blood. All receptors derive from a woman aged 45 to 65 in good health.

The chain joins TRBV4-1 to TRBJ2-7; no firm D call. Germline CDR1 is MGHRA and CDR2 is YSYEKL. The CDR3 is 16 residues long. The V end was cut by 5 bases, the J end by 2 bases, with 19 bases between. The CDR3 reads CASSLTIVRLTYEQYF. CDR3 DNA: TGCGCCAGCAGCTTGACAATCGTCAGATTAACCTACGAGCAGTACTTC.

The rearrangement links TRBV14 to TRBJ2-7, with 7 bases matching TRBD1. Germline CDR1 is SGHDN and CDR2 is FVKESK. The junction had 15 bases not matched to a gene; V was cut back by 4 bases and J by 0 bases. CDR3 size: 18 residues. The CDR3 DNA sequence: TGTGCCAGCAGCCGTGGGGACAGCACCCTAGGGAGCTCCTACGAGCAGTACGTC. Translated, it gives CASSRGDSTLGSSYEQYV.

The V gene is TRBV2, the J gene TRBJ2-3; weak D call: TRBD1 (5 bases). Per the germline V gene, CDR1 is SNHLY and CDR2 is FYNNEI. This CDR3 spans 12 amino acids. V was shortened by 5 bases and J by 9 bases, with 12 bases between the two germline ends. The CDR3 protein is CASSPRTPTQYF. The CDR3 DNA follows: TGTGCCAGCAGTCCCCGGACACCAACGCAGTATTTT.

CDR3 in amino acids: CASSLAPNTEAFF. The CDR3 DNA reads as TGTGCCAGCAGCTTAGCGCCGAACACTGAAGCTTTCTTT. The chain uses TRBV7-3 and TRBJ1-1; D not resolved. The CDR3 spans 13 residues. The germline V and J ends were trimmed by 2 bases and 1 base, with 5 bases remaining between them. Germline CDR1 is SGHTA and CDR2 is FQGTGA.

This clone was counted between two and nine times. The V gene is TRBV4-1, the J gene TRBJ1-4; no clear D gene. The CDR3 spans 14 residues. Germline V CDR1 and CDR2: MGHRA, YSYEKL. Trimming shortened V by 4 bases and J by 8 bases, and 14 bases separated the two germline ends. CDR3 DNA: TGCGCCAGCAGCCTCCTCCTCCTCGGCGAAAAACTGTTTTTT. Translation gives CASSLLLLGEKLFF.

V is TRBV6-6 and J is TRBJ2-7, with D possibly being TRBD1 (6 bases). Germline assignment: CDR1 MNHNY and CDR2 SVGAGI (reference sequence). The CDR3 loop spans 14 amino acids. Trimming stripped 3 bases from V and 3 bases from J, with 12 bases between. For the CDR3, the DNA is TGTGCCAGCAGTTATCGGGACAACCACTACGAGCAGTACGTC. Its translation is CASSYRDNHYEQYV.

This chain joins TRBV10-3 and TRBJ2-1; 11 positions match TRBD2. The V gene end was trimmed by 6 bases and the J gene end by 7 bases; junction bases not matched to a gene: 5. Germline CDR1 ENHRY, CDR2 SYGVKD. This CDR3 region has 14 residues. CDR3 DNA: TGTGCCATCAGGAGTGCTAGCGGGGGGAATGAGCAGTTCTTC. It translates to CAIRSASGGNEQFF.

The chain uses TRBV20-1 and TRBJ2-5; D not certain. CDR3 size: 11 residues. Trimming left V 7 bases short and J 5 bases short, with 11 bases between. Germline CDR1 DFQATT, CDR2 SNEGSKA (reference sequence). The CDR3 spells CSVTRRETQYF. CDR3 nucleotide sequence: TGCAGTGTTACCCGTCGGGAGACCCAGTACTTC.

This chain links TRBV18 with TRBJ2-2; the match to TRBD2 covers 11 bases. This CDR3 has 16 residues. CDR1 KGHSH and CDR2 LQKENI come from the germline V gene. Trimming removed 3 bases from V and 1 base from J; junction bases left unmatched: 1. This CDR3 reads CASSPGLAGNTGELFF. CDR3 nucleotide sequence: TGTGCCAGCTCACCCGGACTAGCGGGGAACACCGGGGAGCTGTTTTTT.

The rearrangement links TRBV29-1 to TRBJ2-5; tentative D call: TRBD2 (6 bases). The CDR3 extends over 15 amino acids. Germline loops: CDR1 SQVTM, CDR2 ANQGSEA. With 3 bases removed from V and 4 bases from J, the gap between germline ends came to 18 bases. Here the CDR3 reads CSVESRDSLRETQYF. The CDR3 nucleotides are TGCAGCGTTGAGTCCCGGGACTCCCTAAGAGAGACCCAGTACTTC.

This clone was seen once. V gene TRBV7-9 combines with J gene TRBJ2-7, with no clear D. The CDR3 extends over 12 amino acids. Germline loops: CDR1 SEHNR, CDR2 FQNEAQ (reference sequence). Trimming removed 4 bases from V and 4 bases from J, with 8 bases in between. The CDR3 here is CASSSSMYEQYV. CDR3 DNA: TGTGCCAGCAGCTCCTCAATGTACGAGCAGTACGTC.

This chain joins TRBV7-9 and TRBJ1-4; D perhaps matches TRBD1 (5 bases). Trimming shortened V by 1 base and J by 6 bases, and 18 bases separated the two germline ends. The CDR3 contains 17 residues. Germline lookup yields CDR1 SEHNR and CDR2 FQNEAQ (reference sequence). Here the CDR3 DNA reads TGTGCCAGCAGCTTAGAAGGCTCGGGGGTATCTTATGAAAAACTGTTTTTT. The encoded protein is CASSLEGSGVSYEKLFF. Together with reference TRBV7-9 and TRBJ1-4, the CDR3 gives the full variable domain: DTGVSQNPRHKITKRGQNVTFRCDPISEHNRLYWYRQTLGQGPEFLTYFQNEAQLEKSRLLSDRFSAERPKGSFSTLEIQRTEQGDSAMYLCASSLEGSGVSYEKLFFGSGTQLSVL.

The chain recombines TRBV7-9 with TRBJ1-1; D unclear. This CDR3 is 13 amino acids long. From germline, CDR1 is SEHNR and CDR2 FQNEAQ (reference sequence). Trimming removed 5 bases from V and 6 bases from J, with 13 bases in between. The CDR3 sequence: CASSPGVRAEAFF. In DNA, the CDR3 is TGTGCCAGCAGCCCCGGAGTGAGGGCTGAAGCTTTCTTT.

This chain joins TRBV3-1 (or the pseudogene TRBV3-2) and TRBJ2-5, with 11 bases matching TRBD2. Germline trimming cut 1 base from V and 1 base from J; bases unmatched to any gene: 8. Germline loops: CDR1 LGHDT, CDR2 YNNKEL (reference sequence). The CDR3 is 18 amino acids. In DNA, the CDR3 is TGTGCCAGCAGCCAAGGTAGATTAGCGGGGGGGTCCCAAGAGACCCAGTACTTC. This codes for CASSQGRLAGGSQETQYF.

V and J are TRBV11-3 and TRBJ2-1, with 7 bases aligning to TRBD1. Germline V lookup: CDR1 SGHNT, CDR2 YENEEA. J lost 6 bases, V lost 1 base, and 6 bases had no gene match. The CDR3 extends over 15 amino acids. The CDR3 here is CASSLAGQVINEQFF. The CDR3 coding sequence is TGTGCCAGCAGCTTAGCTGGACAGGTGATCAATGAGCAGTTCTTC.

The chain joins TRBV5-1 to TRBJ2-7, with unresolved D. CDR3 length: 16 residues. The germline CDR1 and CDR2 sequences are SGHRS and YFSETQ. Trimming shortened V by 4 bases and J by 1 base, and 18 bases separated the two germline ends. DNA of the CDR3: TGCGCCAGCAGCCCTCGCAAGGGCCCCCGTTCCTACGAGCAGTACTTC. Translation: CASSPRKGPRSYEQYF.

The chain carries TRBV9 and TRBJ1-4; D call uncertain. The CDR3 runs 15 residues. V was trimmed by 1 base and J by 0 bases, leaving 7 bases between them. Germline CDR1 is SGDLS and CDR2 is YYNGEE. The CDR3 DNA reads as TGTGCCAGCAGCGTACTCGCTGCAACTAATGAAAAACTGTTTTTT. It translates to CASSVLAATNEKLFF.

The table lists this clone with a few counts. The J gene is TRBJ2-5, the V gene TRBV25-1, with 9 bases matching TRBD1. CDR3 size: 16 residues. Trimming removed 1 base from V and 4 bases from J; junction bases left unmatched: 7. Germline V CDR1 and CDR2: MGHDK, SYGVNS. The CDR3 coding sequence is TGTGCCAGCAGTGAATCATGGACAGGGGCAGGAGAGACCCAGTACTTC. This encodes CASSESWTGAGETQYF.

Written as DNA, the CDR3 is TGTGCCAGCAGCCAAGTAGAGCGGGGGTTAAATGAGCAGTTCTTC. The encoded protein is CASSQVERGLNEQFF. The rearrangement joins TRBV3-1 (or the pseudogene TRBV3-2) to TRBJ2-1; 8 bases match TRBD2. V shed 1 base, J shed 7 bases, and the junction held 6 bases outside the gene matches. The CDR3 is 15 residues long. CDR1 is LGHDT and CDR2 is YNNKEL in the germline V gene (reference sequence).

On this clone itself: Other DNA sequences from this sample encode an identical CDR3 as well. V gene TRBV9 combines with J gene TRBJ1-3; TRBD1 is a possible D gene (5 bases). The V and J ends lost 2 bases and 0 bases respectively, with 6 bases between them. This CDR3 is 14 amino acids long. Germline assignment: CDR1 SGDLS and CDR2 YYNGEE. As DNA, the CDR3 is TGTGCCAGCAGCGTCGACAGCTCTGGAAACACCATATATTTT. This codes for CASSVDSSGNTIYF.

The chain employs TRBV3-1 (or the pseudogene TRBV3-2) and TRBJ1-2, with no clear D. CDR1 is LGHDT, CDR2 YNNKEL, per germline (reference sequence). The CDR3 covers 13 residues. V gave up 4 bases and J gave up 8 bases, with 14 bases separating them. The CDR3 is CASSPVSGAGYTF. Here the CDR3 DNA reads TGTGCCAGCAGCCCCGTGTCGGGAGCAGGCTACACCTTC.

The CDR3 region is CASSRGGAGRADTQYF. In nucleotides, the CDR3 is TGTGCCAGCAGCCGGGGAGGAGCAGGCAGGGCAGATACGCAGTATTTT. The V and J genes are TRBV27 and TRBJ2-3, with a tentative D call TRBD2 (6 bases). The V gene lost 6 bases and the J gene lost 4 bases, with 20 bases spanning the gap. This CDR3 has 16 amino acids. Germline V CDR1 and CDR2: MNHEY, SMNVEV (reference sequence).

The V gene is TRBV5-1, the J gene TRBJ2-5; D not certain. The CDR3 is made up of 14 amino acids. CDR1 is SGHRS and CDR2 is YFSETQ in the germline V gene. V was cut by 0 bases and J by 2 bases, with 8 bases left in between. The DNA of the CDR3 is TGCGCCAGCAGCTTGGCCAGATATCAAGAGACCCAGTACTTC. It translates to CASSLARYQETQYF.

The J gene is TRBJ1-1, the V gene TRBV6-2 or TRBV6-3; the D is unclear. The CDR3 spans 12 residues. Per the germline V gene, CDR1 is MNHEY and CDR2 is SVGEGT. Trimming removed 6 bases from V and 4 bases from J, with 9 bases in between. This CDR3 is CASSQSLTEAFF. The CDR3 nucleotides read TGTGCCAGCAGCCAGAGCCTCACTGAAGCTTTCTTT.

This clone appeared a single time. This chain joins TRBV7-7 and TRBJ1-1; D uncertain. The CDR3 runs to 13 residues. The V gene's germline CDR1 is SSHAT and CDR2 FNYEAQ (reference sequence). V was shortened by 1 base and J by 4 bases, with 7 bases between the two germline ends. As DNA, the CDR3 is TGTGCCAGCAGCTTAGACATCTCCACTGAAGCTTTCTTT. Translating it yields CASSLDISTEAFF.

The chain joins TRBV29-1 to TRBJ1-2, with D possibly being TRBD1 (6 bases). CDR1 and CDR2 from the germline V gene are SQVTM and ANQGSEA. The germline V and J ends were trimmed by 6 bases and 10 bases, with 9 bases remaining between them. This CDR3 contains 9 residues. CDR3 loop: CSVGAAYTF. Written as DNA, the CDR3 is TGCAGCGTGGGGGCAGCCTACACCTTC.

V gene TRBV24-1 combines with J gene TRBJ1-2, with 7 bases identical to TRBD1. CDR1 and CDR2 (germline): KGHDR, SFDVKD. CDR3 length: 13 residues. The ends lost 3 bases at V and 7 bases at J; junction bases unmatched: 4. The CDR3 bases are TGTGCCACCAGTGATGACAGGGAGGTTGGCTACACCTTC. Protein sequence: CATSDDREVGYTF.

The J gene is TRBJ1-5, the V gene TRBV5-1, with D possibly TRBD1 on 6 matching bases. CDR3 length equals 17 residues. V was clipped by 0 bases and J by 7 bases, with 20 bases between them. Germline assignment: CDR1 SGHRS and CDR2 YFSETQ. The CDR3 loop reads CASSLGALGAGGQPQHF. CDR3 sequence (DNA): TGCGCCAGCAGCTTGGGCGCTTTGGGGGCCGGTGGACAGCCCCAGCATTTT.